This T cell receptor beta chain was recorded in a study of OX40 agonist ivuxolimab in advanced cancers. Overall study: Patients were dosed with the agonistic anti-OX40 (CD134) antibody ivuxolimab. The study reported partial responses in three patients: one hepatocellular carcinoma, two cutaneous melanoma.

Libraries were prepared by immunoSEQ multiplex PCR; TCRdb keeps only in-frame clonotypes and omits some of them. In the table there are tens of thousands of clones, roughly 89% of which are singletons. Germline trimming cut 1 base from V and 1 base from J; bases unmatched to any gene: 3. This CDR3 spans 15 amino acids. Germline-derived CDR1 and CDR2 are SQVTM and ANQGSEA. This clonotype was sampled from an adult with an advanced solid tumor such as melanoma, head and neck, liver or kidney cancer. The V and J genes are TRBV29-1 and TRBJ1-1; 10 bases agree with TRBD1. This specimen was CD4+ or CD8+ T cells sorted from blood, taken in a trial of the OX40 agonist ivuxolimab. The CDR3 nucleotides are TGCAGCGTTGAAGCGGGACAGGGGCCGAACACTGAAGCTTTCTTT. It yields the protein CSVEAGQGPNTEAFF.